This T cell receptor (beta chain) comes out of a study of T cells in Graves' hyperthyroidism and ophthalmopathy. V was trimmed by 5 bases and J by 3 bases, leaving 20 bases between them. This CDR3 has 16 residues. In germline, CDR1 is MDHEN, CDR2 SYDVKM. General study findings and limits: Most expanded thyroid clonotypes above 0.001 recurred in blood.

Out of approximately 10 ml of fresh peripheral blood came the PBMCs. Many counts were recorded for this clonotype. The antigen remains unidentified. Amplified TCR beta CDR3 regions derived from RNA transcripts. RT-PCR in the first round (using the HTBI primer set) targeted the TCR CDR3. TCRdb re-called the multiplex PCR reads with MiXCR, one entry per CDR3 protein. The data contain 650,000 to 750,000 distinct CDR3 sequences, 13% to 15% of them seen just once; the ten biggest clones take up about a tenth. The chain carries TRBV28 and TRBJ2-7; TRBD2 is a possible D gene (5 bases). The sequence derives from a woman younger than 35 with Graves' hyperthyroidism. Sequenced sample: blood. DNA for the CDR3: TGTGCCAGCAGTCTATCACCCTCGGGATGGAGCTACGAGCAGTACTTC. Its translation is CASSLSPSGWSYEQYF.